The 10 T cell receptor beta chains below all came from one sample that was sequenced in a study of Ad26.COV2.S vaccination and SARS-CoV-2 variants. The treatment: about 20 received Ad26.COV2.S at low or high dose, single or two shots; about 5 received placebo; per-sample allocation not given. The investigators took samples on day 63 after the first vaccine or placebo injection. The protocol was immunoSEQ multiplex PCR, while the TCRdb copy is restricted to in-frame clones and leaves out a portion. The data show under 250,000 clones, 87% seen once. The sample in question was peripheral blood, obtained in a trial of Ad26.COV2.S vaccine versus placebo. Receptors were obtained from a person aged 18 to 59 who received the Ad26.COV2.S COVID-19 vaccine or a placebo.

This clone occurred a few times. This chain links TRBV6-2 or TRBV6-3 with TRBJ2-7, with D perhaps TRBD2 (5 bases). The length of the CDR3 is 12 residues. Germline V CDR1 and CDR2: MNHEY, SVGEGT. The germline V and J ends were trimmed by 5 bases and 4 bases, with 9 bases remaining between them. The CDR3 sequence: CASSGLEYEQYV. In DNA, the CDR3 is TGTGCCAGCAGTGGACTGGAGTACGAGCAGTACGTC.

V usage is TRBV24-1 and J usage is TRBJ2-4, with 9 nucleotides matching TRBD1. The J segment lost 12 bases and the V segment lost 2 bases, leaving 13 bases of the junction unmatched. Germline V gene data show CDR1 as KGHDR and CDR2 as SFDVKD. The CDR3 extends over 16 amino acids. CDR3: CATSDSGQGVFGGQYF. The CDR3 coding sequence is TGTGCCACCAGTGATTCGGGACAGGGAGTTTTCGGGGGTCAGTACTTC.

The chain uses TRBV7-9 and TRBJ2-1, with no clear D. Germline CDR1 and CDR2: SEHNR and FQNEAQ (reference sequence). The CDR3 length is 14 residues. The V and J ends lost 1 base and 1 base respectively, with 5 bases between them. This chain's CDR3 is CASSLEVSYNEQFF. The DNA of the CDR3 is TGTGCCAGCAGCTTAGAGGTGTCCTACAATGAGCAGTTCTTC.

The rearrangement joins TRBV6-5 to TRBJ2-1; 9 bases are a match to TRBD1. The CDR3 runs to 16 residues. Looked up from germline, CDR1 is MNHEY and CDR2 is SVGAGI. Trimming cost V 2 bases and J 6 bases; bases outside gene matches: 8. The DNA for the CDR3 is TGTGCCAGCAGTTACCTTCATGGGACAGGGACCAATGAGCAGTTCTTC. It codes for CASSYLHGTGTNEQFF.

The chain employs TRBV18 and TRBJ1-1; no reliable D call. The V and J ends lost 6 bases and 1 base respectively, with 12 bases between them. The CDR3 loop spans 14 amino acids. From germline, CDR1 is KGHSH and CDR2 LQKENI. In DNA, the CDR3 is TGTGCCAGCTCGGAGCTGAAGGGGAACACTGAAGCTTTCTTT. It is translated as CASSELKGNTEAFF.

The chain combines TRBV28 with TRBJ1-5; the D is unclear. Trimming stripped 8 bases from V and 2 bases from J, with 16 bases between. CDR1 is MDHEN, CDR2 SYDVKM, per germline. The CDR3 sequence is 15 residues long. CDR3 in amino acids: CASRNAGFGNQPQHF. Written as DNA, the CDR3 is TGTGCCAGCCGAAATGCGGGATTCGGCAATCAGCCCCAGCATTTT.

The V call is TRBV7-8, the J call TRBJ1-6, with D maybe TRBD1 (6 bases). This CDR3 has 17 amino acids. Trimming shortened V by 3 bases and J by 5 bases, and 17 bases separated the two germline ends. Germline loops: CDR1 SGHVS, CDR2 FQNEAQ. This CDR3 reads CASSFKVGQQNNSPLHF. In DNA, the CDR3 is TGTGCCAGCAGCTTTAAAGTAGGACAGCAAAATAATTCACCCCTCCACTTT.

The chain is built from TRBV4-3 and TRBJ2-1; D uncertain. The germline V gene encodes CDR1 LGHNA and CDR2 YSLEER. Trimming stripped 2 bases from V and 7 bases from J, with 12 bases between. The CDR3 loop spans 14 amino acids. The CDR3 is CASSQSGLGNEQFF. The CDR3 DNA sequence: TGCGCCAGCAGCCAATCAGGCCTTGGGAATGAGCAGTTCTTC.

The rearrangement links TRBV28 to TRBJ2-1; D possibly corresponds to TRBD2 (5 bases). The CDR3 contains 16 residues. Deletions cut 1 base from V and 0 bases from J, with 10 bases between. In germline, CDR1 is MDHEN, CDR2 SYDVKM. The CDR3 coding sequence is TGTGCCAGCAGTTTATTAGCGAGAAGCTCCTACAATGAGCAGTTCTTC. Translating gives CASSLLARSSYNEQFF.

The gene calls are TRBV15 and TRBJ1-2; tentative D call: TRBD1 (5 bases). The V and J ends lost 0 bases and 7 bases respectively, with 12 bases between them. The CDR3 has 14 amino acids. Germline CDR1 LNHNV, CDR2 YYDKDF (reference sequence). CDR3 protein: CATSRDRQGPGYTF. The CDR3 DNA sequence: TGTGCCACCAGCAGAGACAGGCAGGGACCTGGCTACACCTTC. The entire variable domain, with the rest obtained from reference TRBV15 and TRBJ1-2, is as follows: DAMVIQNPRYQVTQFGKPVTLSCSQTLNHNVMYWYQQKSSQAPKLLFHYYDKDFNNEADTPDNFQSRRPNTSFCFLDIRSPGLGDTAMYLCATSRDRQGPGYTFGSGTRLTVV.